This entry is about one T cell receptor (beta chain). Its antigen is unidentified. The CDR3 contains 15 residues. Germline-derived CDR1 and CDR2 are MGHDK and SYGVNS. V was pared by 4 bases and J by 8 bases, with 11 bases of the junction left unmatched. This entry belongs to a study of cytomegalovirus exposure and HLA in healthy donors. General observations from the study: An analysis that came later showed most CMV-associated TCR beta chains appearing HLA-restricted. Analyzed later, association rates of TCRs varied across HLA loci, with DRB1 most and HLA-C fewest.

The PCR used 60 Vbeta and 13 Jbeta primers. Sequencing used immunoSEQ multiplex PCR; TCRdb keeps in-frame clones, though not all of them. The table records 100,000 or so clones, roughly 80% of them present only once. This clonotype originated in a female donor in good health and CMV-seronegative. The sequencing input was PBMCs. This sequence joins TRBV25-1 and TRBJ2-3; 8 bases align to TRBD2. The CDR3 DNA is TGTGCCAGCAGTGTTGGCGGGGGGAGGGCGGGTACGCAGTATTTT. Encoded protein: CASSVGGGRAGTQYF.